The 21 T cell receptor beta chains in this list originate from one sample, sequenced in a study of shared clonotypes between healthy human individuals. Selected positively for CCR7 and CD45RO-negative, naive CD8 cells excluded terminally differentiated effector memory CD45RA+ cells. Assay: immunoSEQ multiplex PCR; the TCRdb copy retains only in-frame clones and omits some. The top ten hold about 1.5% of the sample, which has some 2,100,000 clones, under 95% seen once. Input material: naive CD8+ T cells from PBMCs. All receptors come from a man between 18 and 35 years old in good health. Some clones in this sample may be carry-over from other donors' samples.

The chain joins TRBV4-1 to TRBJ2-7; TRBD1 aligns across 9 bases. The CDR3 covers 15 residues. Germline loops: CDR1 MGHRA, CDR2 YSYEKL. V was pared by 0 bases and J by 4 bases, with 4 bases of the junction left unmatched. CDR3 protein: CASSQDFDRGYEQYF. CDR3 nucleotides: TGCGCCAGCAGCCAAGATTTCGACAGGGGGTACGAGCAGTACTTC.

The chain carries TRBV15 and TRBJ2-7; a weak D match, TRBD2 (6 bases). The germline CDR1 and CDR2 sequences are LNHNV and YYDKDF (reference sequence). V was cut by 8 bases and J by 1 base, with 12 bases left in between. The CDR3 consists of 13 residues. CDR3 sequence reads: CATAGGGSYEQYF. In DNA form, the CDR3 reads TGTGCCACCGCAGGTGGAGGGTCCTACGAGCAGTACTTC.

The rearrangement links TRBV11-1 to TRBJ1-1; D is uncertain. Trimming stripped 4 bases from V and 7 bases from J, with 7 bases between. CDR3 length: 11 amino acids. Looked up from germline, CDR1 is SGHAT and CDR2 is FQDESV (reference sequence). The CDR3 nucleotides are TGTGCCAGCAGCTATACAGATGAAGCTTTCTTT. This codes for CASSYTDEAFF.

This clone was seen just once. This sequence joins TRBV10-2 and TRBJ1-3; a possible D gene is TRBD1 (6 bases). Between the trimmed V and J ends, which lost 4 bases and 0 bases, there was a span of 10 bases. The CDR3 spans 15 residues. Germline CDR1 is WSHSY and CDR2 is SAAADI. The CDR3 loop is CASSAGHFSGNTIYF. In nucleotides, the CDR3 is TGCGCCAGCAGTGCGGGACATTTCTCTGGAAACACCATATATTTT.

The V call is TRBV6-1, the J call TRBJ2-7, with D possibly called TRBD1 or TRBD2 (5 bases each). The CDR3 runs to 13 residues. The V and J ends lost 2 bases and 3 bases respectively, with 8 bases between them. CDR1 and CDR2 (germline): MNHNS, SASEGT. This chain's CDR3 is CASSERDGYEQYF. The CDR3 DNA reads TGTGCCAGCAGTGAAAGGGACGGCTACGAGCAGTACTTC.

This chain joins TRBV4-3 and TRBJ1-1; maybe TRBD1 (5 bases). In germline, CDR1 is LGHNA, CDR2 YSLEER. Trimming stripped 0 bases from V and 3 bases from J, with 17 bases between. CDR3 length equals 17 residues. CDR3 protein: CASSQEVRIGTYTEAFF. CDR3 nucleotides: TGCGCCAGCAGCCAAGAGGTGCGGATCGGGACCTACACTGAAGCTTTCTTT.

The chain has TRBV5-1 and TRBJ2-3; TRBD1 agrees at 10 bases. The CDR3 sequence is 16 residues long. Looked up from germline, CDR1 is SGHRS and CDR2 is YFSETQ. Germline trimming cut 4 bases from V and 6 bases from J; bases unmatched to any gene: 11. The CDR3, as DNA: TGCGCCAGCAGCAAAGACCGGGACAGGGGTTCGGATACGCAGTATTTT. It yields the protein CASSKDRDRGSDTQYF.

The chain recombines TRBV6-1 with TRBJ2-7, with unresolved D. With 3 bases removed from V and 6 bases from J, the gap between germline ends came to 9 bases. CDR1 is MNHNS, CDR2 SASEGT, per germline. CDR3 length: 12 residues. CDR3 amino acids: CASSDSRLEQYF. In nucleotides, the CDR3 is TGTGCCAGCAGTGACAGCCGTCTCGAGCAGTACTTC.

The chain carries TRBV9 and TRBJ2-7; D is unclear. Germline V gene lookup returns CDR1 SGDLS and CDR2 YYNGEE. Trimming removed 2 bases at V and 2 bases at J, with 11 bases between. This CDR3 contains 14 residues. CDR3 in amino acids: CASSVHLSPYEQYF. The CDR3 coding sequence is TGTGCCAGCAGCGTCCATCTTTCCCCCTACGAGCAGTACTTC.

The chain links TRBV6-1 to TRBJ2-7; D gene unclear. CDR3 length: 14 amino acids. Trimming cost V 6 bases and J 4 bases, with 16 bases left between them. Germline loops: CDR1 MNHNS, CDR2 SASEGT. CDR3 sequence: CASSTDGWWYEQYF. For the CDR3, the DNA is TGTGCCAGCAGCACCGACGGTTGGTGGTACGAGCAGTACTTC.

The CDR3 sequence: CASSLIGTGTYEQYF. CDR3 DNA: TGTGCCAGCAGCTTAATCGGGACAGGGACCTACGAGCAGTACTTC. This rearrangement joins TRBV7-9 to TRBJ2-7; TRBD1 aligns across 9 bases. The CDR3 has 15 residues. The germline CDR1 and CDR2 sequences are SEHNR and FQNEAQ (reference sequence). V shed 2 bases and J 2 bases; nucleotides not matched to a gene: 4.

The chain links TRBV28 to TRBJ2-2; perhaps TRBD2 as D (5 bases). The CDR3 spans 16 residues. Trimming took off 1 base at V and 3 bases at J, with 12 bases between the two ends. CDR1 MDHEN and CDR2 SYDVKM come from the germline V gene. The CDR3, as DNA: TGTGCCAGCAGTTTATTAGCGTCGTGGGACACCGGGGAGCTGTTTTTT. The encoded protein is CASSLLASWDTGELFF.

The chain is built from TRBV15 and TRBJ1-5; D perhaps matches TRBD1 (5 bases). The V gene's germline CDR1 is LNHNV and CDR2 YYDKDF (reference sequence). CDR3 size: 15 residues. V dropped 5 bases and J dropped 2 bases, with 13 bases sitting between them. In DNA, the CDR3 is TGTGCCACCAGCCCCCAGAGGGGAGGCAATCAGCCCCAGCATTTT. This sequence encodes CATSPQRGGNQPQHF.

V usage is TRBV27 and J usage is TRBJ2-7, with TRBD2 identical over 11 bases. The CDR3 consists of 16 residues. Germline V CDR1 and CDR2: MNHEY, SMNVEV (reference sequence). V trimming: 3 bases; J trimming: 0 bases; junction bases outside the gene matches: 4. CDR3 residues: CASSLLAGGFSYEQYF. As DNA, the CDR3 is TGTGCCAGCAGTTTGTTAGCGGGAGGGTTCTCCTACGAGCAGTACTTC.

The CDR3 DNA follows: TGCGCCAGCAGCCATAAACCGGGACAGGGTGATGGGAACACTGAAGCTTTCTTT. This encodes CASSHKPGQGDGNTEAFF. The gene calls are TRBV4-1 and TRBJ1-1, with 9 bases that match TRBD1. Germline lookup yields CDR1 MGHRA and CDR2 YSYEKL. This CDR3 has 18 amino acids. The ends lost 3 bases at V and 1 base at J; junction bases unmatched: 12.

This rearrangement joins TRBV27 to TRBJ2-1; D not resolved. The CDR3 runs 14 residues. Germline CDR1 and CDR2: MNHEY and SMNVEV (reference sequence). Trimming removed 10 bases at V and 0 bases at J, with 13 bases between. CDR3 DNA sequence: TGTGCCACCGCCAAGAAAAGCTCCTACAATGAGCAGTTCTTC. The encoded protein is CATAKKSSYNEQFF.

The V and J genes are TRBV10-3 and TRBJ2-7; D may be TRBD1 or TRBD2 (5 bases each). The ends were cut back, 3 bases at V and 1 base at J, with 10 bases in the middle. From germline, CDR1 is ENHRY and CDR2 SYGVKD. This CDR3 is built from 14 residues. This CDR3 is CAISDPGRSYEQYF. The CDR3, as DNA: TGTGCCATCAGTGATCCGGGACGATCCTACGAGCAGTACTTC.

The chain is built from TRBV5-6 and TRBJ2-5; TRBD1 matches at 12 bases. CDR3 length: 18 residues. V was clipped by 3 bases and J by 2 bases; unmatched bases: 11. In germline, CDR1 is SGHDT, CDR2 YYEEEE. The CDR3 DNA follows: TGTGCCAGCAGCTCCGGGACAGGGGGCGCCTTGGGGCAAGAGACCCAGTACTTC. Translation gives CASSSGTGGALGQETQYF.

For the CDR3, the DNA is TGCGCCAGCAGCTCCGGGACTAGCGGGAGGTACGAGCAGTACTTC. Translating gives CASSSGTSGRYEQYF. The V and J genes are TRBV5-1 and TRBJ2-7; 15 bases match TRBD2. CDR1 is SGHRS, CDR2 YFSETQ, per germline. V lost 3 bases to trimming and J lost 4 bases; unmatched junction nucleotides: 2. The CDR3 consists of 15 residues.

This sequence joins TRBV11-1 and TRBJ2-7; D is uncertain. V shed 2 bases and J shed 0 bases, with 11 bases lying between them. The CDR3 totals 15 residues. CDR1 and CDR2 (germline): SGHAT, FQDESV (reference sequence). The CDR3 bases are TGTGCCAGCAGCTTAAGCAGGATTAACTCCTACGAGCAGTACTTC. Translated: CASSLSRINSYEQYF.

V is TRBV6-6 and J is TRBJ1-1; possibly TRBD1 for D (6 bases). V shed 7 bases and J shed 0 bases, with 12 bases lying between them. CDR3 length: 14 residues. Germline CDR1 is MNHNY and CDR2 is SVGAGI (reference sequence). The CDR3 sequence is CASILDSMNTEAFF. CDR3 coding DNA: TGTGCCAGCATTCTGGACAGCATGAACACTGAAGCTTTCTTT.